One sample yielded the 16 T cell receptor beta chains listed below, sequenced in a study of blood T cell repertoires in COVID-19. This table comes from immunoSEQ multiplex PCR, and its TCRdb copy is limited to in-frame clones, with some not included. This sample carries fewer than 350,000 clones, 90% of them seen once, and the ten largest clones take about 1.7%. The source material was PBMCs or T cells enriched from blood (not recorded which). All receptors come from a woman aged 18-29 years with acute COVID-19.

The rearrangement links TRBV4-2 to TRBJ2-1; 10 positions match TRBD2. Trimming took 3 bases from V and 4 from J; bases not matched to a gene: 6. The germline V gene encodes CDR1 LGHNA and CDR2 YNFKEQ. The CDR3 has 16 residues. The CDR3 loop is CASSQVTSGTYNEQFF. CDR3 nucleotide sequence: TGTGCCAGCAGCCAGGTTACTAGCGGGACGTACAATGAGCAGTTCTTC.

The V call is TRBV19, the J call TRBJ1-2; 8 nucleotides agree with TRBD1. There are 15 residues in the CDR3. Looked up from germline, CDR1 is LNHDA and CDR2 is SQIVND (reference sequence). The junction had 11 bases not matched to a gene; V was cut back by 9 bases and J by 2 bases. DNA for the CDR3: TGTGCCAGCCAAAGGACAGGGCAAGGGAACTATGGCTACACCTTC. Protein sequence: CASQRTGQGNYGYTF.

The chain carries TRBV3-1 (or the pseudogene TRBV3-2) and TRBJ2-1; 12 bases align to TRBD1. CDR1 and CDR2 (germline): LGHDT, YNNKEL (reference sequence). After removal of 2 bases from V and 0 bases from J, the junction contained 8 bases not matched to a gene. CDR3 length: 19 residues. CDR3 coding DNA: TGTGCCAGCAGCCAATACCGGGGACAGGGGGCTAGCTCCTACAATGAGCAGTTCTTC. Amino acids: CASSQYRGQGASSYNEQFF.

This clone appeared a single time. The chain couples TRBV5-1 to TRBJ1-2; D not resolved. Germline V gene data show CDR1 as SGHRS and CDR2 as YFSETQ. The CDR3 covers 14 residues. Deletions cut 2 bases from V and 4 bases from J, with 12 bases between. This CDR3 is CASSFWSTGYGYTF. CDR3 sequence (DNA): TGCGCCAGCAGCTTCTGGAGTACGGGCTATGGCTACACCTTC.

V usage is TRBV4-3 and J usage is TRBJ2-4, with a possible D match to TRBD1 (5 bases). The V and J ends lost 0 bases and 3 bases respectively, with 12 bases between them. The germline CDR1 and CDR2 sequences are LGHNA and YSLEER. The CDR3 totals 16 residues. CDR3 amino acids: CASSQDRPGNKNIQYF. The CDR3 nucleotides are TGCGCCAGCAGCCAAGATCGTCCAGGGAACAAAAACATTCAGTACTTC.

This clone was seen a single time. This CDR3 is CASRTGRNEQYF. The CDR3 DNA follows: TGTGCCAGCCGGACAGGGAGGAACGAGCAGTACTTC. The J gene is TRBJ2-7, the V gene TRBV6-5; 8 bases agree with TRBD1. Germline V gene data show CDR1 as MNHEY and CDR2 as SVGAGI. This CDR3 has 12 amino acids. With V trimmed by 8 bases and J by 5 bases, 5 bases remained unmatched.

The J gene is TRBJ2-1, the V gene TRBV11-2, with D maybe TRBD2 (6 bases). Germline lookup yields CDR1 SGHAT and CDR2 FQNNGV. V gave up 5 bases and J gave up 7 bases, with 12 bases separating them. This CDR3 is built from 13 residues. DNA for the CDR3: TGTGCCAGCAGCCTCCCAGGAGGGAATGAGCAGTTCTTC. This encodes CASSLPGGNEQFF. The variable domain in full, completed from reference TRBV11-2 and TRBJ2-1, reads EAGVAQSPRYKIIEKRQSVAFWCNPISGHATLYWYQQILGQGPKLLIQFQNNGVVDDSQLPKDRFSAERLKGVDSTLKIQPAKLEDSAVYLCASSLPGGNEQFFGPGTRLTVL.

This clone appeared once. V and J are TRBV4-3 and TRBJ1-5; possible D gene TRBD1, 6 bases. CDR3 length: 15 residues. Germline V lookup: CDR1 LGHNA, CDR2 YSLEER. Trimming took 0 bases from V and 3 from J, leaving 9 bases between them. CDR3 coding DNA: TGCGCCAGCAGCCAAGAACAGGGAGACAATCAGCCCCAGCATTTT. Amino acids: CASSQEQGDNQPQHF.

The DNA for the CDR3 is TGTGCCAGCAGCCAAGGGACAGGATCTGGCTACACCTTC. This codes for CASSQGTGSGYTF. The chain employs TRBV4-2 and TRBJ1-2, with TRBD1 matching 7 bases. This CDR3 spans 13 amino acids. Trimming at V came to 1 base and at J to 7 bases, leaving 3 bases not matched to a gene. Germline V gene sequence: CDR1 LGHNA, CDR2 YNFKEQ.

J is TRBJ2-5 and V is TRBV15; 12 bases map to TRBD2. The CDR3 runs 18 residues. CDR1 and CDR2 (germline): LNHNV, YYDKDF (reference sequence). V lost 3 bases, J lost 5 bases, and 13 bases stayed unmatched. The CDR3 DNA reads TGTGCCACCAGCAGTGGGGGAAGACTAGCGGGAGTGGTGGAGACCCAGTACTTC. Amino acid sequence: CATSSGGRLAGVVETQYF.

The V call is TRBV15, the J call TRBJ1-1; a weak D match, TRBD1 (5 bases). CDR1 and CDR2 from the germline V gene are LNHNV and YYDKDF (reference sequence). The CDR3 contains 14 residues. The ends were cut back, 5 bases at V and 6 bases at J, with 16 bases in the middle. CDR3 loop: CATSDRRGRSEAFF. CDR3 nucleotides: TGTGCCACCAGCGACCGACGGGGGAGATCTGAAGCTTTCTTT.

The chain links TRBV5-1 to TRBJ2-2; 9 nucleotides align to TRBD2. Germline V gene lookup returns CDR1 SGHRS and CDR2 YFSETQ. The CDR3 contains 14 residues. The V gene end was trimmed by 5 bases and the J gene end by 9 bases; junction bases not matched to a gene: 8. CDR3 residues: CASRLASGTRELFF. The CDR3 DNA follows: TGCGCCAGCAGATTAGCTAGCGGGACGAGGGAGCTGTTTTTT.

The CDR3 protein is CASSSRGGGGRHNEQFF. DNA for the CDR3: TGTGCCAGCAGTTCCCGGGGTGGGGGAGGGAGGCACAATGAGCAGTTCTTC. V usage is TRBV7-2 and J usage is TRBJ2-1, with 7 bases aligning to TRBD2. The V gene's germline CDR1 is SGHTA and CDR2 FQGNSA. This CDR3 is built from 17 residues. V lost 6 bases and J lost 5; bases outside the gene matches: 16.

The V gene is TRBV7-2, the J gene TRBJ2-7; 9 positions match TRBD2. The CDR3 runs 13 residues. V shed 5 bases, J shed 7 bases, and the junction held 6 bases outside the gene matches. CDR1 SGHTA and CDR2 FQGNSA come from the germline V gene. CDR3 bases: TGTGCCAGCAGCCCTAGCGGGATTTGGGAGCAGTACTTC. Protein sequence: CASSPSGIWEQYF.

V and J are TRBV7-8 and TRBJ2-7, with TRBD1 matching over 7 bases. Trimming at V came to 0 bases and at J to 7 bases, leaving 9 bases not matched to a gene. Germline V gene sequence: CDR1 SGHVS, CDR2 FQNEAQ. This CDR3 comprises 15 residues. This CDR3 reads CASSLAETGLREQYF. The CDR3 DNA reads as TGTGCCAGCAGCTTAGCTGAGACAGGGCTTCGGGAGCAGTACTTC.

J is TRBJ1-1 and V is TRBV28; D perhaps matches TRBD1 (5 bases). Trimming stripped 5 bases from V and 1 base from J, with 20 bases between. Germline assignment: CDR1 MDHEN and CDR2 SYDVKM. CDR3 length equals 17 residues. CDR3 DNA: TGTGCCAGCAGTCCCTCCAATCCAGGGTACGGGAACACTGAAGCTTTCTTT. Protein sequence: CASSPSNPGYGNTEAFF.